This TCR beta chain was found in a study of blood T cell repertoires in COVID-19. Overall study: The study drew acute and convalescent COVID-19 samples from the United States, Italy and Spain. Sources were T cells, B-cell-depleted T cells, or PBMCs; the material itself was cDNA or gDNA.

Clinical history as reported by participants underpinned cohort assignment. Trimming cost V 7 bases and J 6 bases, with 16 bases left between them. The CDR3 contains 14 residues. Per the germline V gene, CDR1 is LNHDA and CDR2 is SQIVND (reference sequence). TCRdb's table, derived via immunoSEQ multiplex PCR, lists solely in-frame clones and lacks some. The sample carries hundreds of thousands of clones, around 89% recorded once. Only one count was recorded for this clone. The specimen was PBMCs or T cells enriched from blood (not recorded which). The rearrangement uses TRBV19 and TRBJ1-5; D gene uncertain. The clonotype was recovered from a woman aged 30 to 39 who had recovered from COVID-19. The chain's CDR3 is CASMETTSSQPQHF. CDR3 nucleotide sequence: TGTGCCAGTATGGAGACTACCTCGTCTCAGCCCCAGCATTTT.